What follows is one T cell receptor (beta chain) and its context. Antigen: not known. The sample is drawn from a study of CD8 T cells in Susac syndrome. Study-wide points: The study conceded that relatively few individuals underwent its TCR sequencing and HLA analysis.

Random hexamers served to reverse transcribe about 0.5 to 1 ug RNA. TCRdb re-called the immunoSEQ multiplex PCR reads with MiXCR, one entry per CDR3 protein. The data show about 440,000 distinct CDR3 sequences, about 85% seen once. There are 20 residues in the CDR3. Germline V lookup: CDR1 SGHVS, CDR2 FQNEAQ. Trimming took 1 base from V and 4 from J; bases not matched to a gene: 14. Sample: CD8+ T cells from PBMCs. The chain employs TRBV7-8 and TRBJ2-6, with 9 nucleotides matching TRBD2. This receptor was obtained from a human donor with multiple sclerosis. The CDR3: CASSLVWLAGLKDGANVLTF. CDR3 nucleotide sequence: TGTGCCAGCAGCTTAGTGTGGCTAGCGGGACTGAAAGACGGGGCCAACGTCCTGACTTTC.